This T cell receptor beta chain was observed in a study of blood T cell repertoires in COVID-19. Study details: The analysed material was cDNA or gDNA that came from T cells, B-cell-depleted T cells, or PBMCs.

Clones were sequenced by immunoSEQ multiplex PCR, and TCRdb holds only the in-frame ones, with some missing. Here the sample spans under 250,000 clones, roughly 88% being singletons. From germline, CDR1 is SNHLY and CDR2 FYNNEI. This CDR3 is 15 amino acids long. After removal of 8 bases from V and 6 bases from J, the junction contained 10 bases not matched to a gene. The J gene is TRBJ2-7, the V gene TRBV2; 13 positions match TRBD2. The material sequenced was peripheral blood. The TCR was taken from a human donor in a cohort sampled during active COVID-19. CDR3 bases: TGTGCCAGCTCCATCCCGACTAGCGGGAGGAGCGAGCAGTACTTC. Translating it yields CASSIPTSGRSEQYF.